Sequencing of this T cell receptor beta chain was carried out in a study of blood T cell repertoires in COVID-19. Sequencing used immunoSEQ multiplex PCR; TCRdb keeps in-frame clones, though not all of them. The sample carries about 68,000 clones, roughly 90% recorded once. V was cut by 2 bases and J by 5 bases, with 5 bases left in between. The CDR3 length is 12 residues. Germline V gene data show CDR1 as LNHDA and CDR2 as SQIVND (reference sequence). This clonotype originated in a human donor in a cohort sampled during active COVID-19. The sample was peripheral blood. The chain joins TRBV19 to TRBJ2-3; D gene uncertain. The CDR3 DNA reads TGTGCCAGTAGTATAACGGGAGATACGCAGTATTTT. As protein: CASSITGDTQYF.